This T cell receptor beta chain was sequenced in a study of blood T cell repertoires in COVID-19. Everyone who took part was 18 to 89 years old, and they came from roughly 25 US areas. Either two negative PCRs, clearance, or symptom resolution qualified Cohort 3 donors as recovered. In the source study's methods: It was from reference gene primer amplification that nucleated cell counts were estimated. Produced via immunoSEQ multiplex PCR; TCRdb's table is partial and in-frame only. The V and J calls and the clone size are those of that table, but D and trimming were determined from the DNA. The sample contains about 330,000 clones, more than 85% of which appear only once. Looked up from germline, CDR1 is MGHRA and CDR2 is YSYEKL. There are 13 residues in the CDR3. V shed 0 bases and J shed 2 bases, with 4 bases lying between them.

The sample comprised PBMCs or T cells enriched from blood (not recorded which). The V and J genes are TRBV4-1 and TRBJ2-5, with no clear D. The TCR comes from a young woman who had recovered from COVID-19. The CDR3 here is CASSQDRQETQYF. The CDR3 nucleotides are TGCGCCAGCAGCCAAGATCGGCAAGAGACCCAGTACTTC.